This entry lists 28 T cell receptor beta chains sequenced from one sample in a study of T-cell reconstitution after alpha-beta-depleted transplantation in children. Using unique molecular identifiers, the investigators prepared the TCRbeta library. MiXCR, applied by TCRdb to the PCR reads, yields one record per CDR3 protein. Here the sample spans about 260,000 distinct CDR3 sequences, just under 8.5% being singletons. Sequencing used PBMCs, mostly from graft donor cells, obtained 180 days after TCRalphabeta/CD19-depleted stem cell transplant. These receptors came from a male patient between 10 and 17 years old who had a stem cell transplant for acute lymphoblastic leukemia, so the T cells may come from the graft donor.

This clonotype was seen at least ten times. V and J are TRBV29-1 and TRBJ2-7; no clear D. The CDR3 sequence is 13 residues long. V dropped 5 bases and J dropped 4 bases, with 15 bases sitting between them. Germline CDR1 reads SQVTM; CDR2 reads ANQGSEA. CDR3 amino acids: CSVLESPSYEQYF. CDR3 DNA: TGCAGCGTTTTAGAAAGTCCGTCTTACGAGCAGTACTTC.

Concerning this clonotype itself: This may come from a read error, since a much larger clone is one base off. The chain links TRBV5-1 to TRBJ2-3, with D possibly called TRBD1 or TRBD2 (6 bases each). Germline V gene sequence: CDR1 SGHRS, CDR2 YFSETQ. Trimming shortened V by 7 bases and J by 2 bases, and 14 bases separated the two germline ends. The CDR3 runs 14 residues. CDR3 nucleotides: TGCGCCAGCTCCCCGGGGGACACCACAGATACGCAGTATTTT. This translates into CASSPGDTTDTQYF. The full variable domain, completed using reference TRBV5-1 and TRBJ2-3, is KAGVTQTPRYLIKTRGQQVTLSCSPISGHRSVSWYQQTPGQGLQFLFEYFSETQRNKGNFPGRFSGRQFSNSRSEMNVSTLELGDSALYLCASSPGDTTDTQYFGPGTRLTVL.

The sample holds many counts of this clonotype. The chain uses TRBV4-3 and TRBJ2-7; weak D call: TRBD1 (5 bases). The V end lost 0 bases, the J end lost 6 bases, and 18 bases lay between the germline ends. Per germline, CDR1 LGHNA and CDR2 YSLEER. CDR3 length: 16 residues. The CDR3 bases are TGCGCCAGCAGCCAAGATTTAGGGTCGGCTAGGGGCGAGCAGTACTTC. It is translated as CASSQDLGSARGEQYF.

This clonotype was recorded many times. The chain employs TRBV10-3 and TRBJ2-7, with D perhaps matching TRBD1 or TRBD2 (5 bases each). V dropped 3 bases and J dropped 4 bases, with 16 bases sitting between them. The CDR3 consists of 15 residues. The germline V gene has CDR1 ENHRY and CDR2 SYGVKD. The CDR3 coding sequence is TGTGCCATCAGTGACGTTAGACAGACTACTTACGAGCAGTACTTC. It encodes CAISDVRQTTYEQYF.

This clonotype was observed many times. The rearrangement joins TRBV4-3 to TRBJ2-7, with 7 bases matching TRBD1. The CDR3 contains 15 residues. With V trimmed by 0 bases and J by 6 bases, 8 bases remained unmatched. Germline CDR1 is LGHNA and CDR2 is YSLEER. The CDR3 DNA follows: TGCGCCAGCAGCCAAGACACGACAGGGCTAGCCGAGCAGTACTTC. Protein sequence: CASSQDTTGLAEQYF.

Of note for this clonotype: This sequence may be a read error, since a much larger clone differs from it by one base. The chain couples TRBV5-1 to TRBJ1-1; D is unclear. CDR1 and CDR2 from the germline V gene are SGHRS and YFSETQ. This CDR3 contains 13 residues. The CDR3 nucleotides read TGCGACAGTTCTACGGTCTGGGGCACTGAAGCTTTCTTT. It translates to CDSSTVWGTEAFF.

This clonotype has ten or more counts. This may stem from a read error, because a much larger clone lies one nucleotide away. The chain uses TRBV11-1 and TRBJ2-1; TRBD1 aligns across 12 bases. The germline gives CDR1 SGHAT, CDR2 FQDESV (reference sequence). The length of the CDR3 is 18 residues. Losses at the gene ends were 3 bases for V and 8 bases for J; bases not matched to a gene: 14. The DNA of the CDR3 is TGTGCCAGCAGCTTTCCCCGGCAAGGGACAGGGGGCAAAGATGAGCAGTTCTTC. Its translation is CASSFPRQGTGGKDEQFF.

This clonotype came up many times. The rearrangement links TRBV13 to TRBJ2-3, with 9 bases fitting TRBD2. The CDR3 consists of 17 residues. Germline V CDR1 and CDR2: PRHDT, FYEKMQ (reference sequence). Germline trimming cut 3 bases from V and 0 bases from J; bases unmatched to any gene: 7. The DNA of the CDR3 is TGTGCCAGCAGCTTCGGGCGGGGGGGCCGCAGCACAGATACGCAGTATTTT. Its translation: CASSFGRGGRSTDTQYF.

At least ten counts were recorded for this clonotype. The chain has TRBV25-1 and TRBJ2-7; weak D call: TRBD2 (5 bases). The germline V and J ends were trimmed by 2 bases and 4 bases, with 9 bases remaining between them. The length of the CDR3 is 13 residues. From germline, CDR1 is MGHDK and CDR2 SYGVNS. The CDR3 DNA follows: TGTGCCAGCAGTGAAGCGGGCACTTACGAGCAGTACTTC. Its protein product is CASSEAGTYEQYF.

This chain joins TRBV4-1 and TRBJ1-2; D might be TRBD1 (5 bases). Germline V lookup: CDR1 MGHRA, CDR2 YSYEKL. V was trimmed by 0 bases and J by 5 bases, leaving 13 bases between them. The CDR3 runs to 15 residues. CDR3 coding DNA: TGCGCCAGCAGCCAAGAGCTAGGGGCCGGTTATGGCTACACCTTC. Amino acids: CASSQELGAGYGYTF.

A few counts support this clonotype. In nucleotides, the CDR3 is TGTGCCAGCAGTGGGGTCGGAGAGTATGGCTACACCTTC. This translates into CASSGVGEYGYTF. V is TRBV2 and J is TRBJ1-2; D gene unclear. The CDR3 length is 13 residues. Germline CDR1 SNHLY, CDR2 FYNNEI. V was shortened by 4 bases and J by 5 bases, with 11 bases between the two germline ends.

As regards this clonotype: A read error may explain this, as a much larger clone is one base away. The CDR3 here is CASSLVQDTLYGYTF. CDR3 DNA sequence: TGCGCCAGCAGCTTGGTCCAGGACACCCTCTATGGCTACACCTTC. V and J are TRBV5-1 and TRBJ1-2, with a weak D call TRBD1 (5 bases). This CDR3 is 15 amino acids long. From germline, CDR1 is SGHRS and CDR2 YFSETQ. The V gene lost 0 bases and the J gene lost 4 bases, with 13 bases spanning the gap.

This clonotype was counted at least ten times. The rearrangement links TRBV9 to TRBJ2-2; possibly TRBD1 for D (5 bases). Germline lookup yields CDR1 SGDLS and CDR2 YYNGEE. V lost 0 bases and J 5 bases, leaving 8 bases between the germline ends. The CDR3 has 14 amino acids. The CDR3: CASSVAAGTGELFF. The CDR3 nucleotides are TGTGCCAGCAGCGTAGCGGCAGGGACCGGGGAGCTGTTTTTT.

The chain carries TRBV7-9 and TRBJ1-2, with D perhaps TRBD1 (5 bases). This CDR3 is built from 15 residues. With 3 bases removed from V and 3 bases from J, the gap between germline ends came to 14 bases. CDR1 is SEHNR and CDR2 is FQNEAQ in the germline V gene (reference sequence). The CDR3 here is CASSFQGPPDYGYTF. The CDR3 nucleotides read TGTGCCAGCAGCTTTCAGGGCCCGCCGGACTATGGCTACACCTTC.

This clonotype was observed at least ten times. The CDR3 DNA sequence: TGTGCCAGCAGTGAAAGGTACAGGGGCGAGCAGTTCTTC. Its translation: CASSERYRGEQFF. The chain couples TRBV6-1 to TRBJ2-1; 7 positions agree with TRBD1. V shed 2 bases, J shed 10 bases, and the junction held 5 bases outside the gene matches. The length of the CDR3 is 13 residues. Germline V lookup: CDR1 MNHNS, CDR2 SASEGT.

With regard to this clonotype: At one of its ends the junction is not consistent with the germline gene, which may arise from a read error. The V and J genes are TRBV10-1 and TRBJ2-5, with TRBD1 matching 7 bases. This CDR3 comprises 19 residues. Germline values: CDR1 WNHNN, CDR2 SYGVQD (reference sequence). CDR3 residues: CASSQSAPPERQGRRDQYF. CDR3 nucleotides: TGCGCCAGCAGTCAGTCAGCCCCGCCAGAAAGACAGGGCCGAAGAGACCAGTACTTC.

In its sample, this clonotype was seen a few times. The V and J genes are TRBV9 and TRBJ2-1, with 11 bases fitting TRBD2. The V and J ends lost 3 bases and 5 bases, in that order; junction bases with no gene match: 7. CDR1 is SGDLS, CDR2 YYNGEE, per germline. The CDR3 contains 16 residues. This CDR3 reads CASSAIAGGFNNEQFF. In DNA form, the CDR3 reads TGTGCCAGCAGCGCCATAGCGGGAGGGTTCAACAATGAGCAGTTCTTC.

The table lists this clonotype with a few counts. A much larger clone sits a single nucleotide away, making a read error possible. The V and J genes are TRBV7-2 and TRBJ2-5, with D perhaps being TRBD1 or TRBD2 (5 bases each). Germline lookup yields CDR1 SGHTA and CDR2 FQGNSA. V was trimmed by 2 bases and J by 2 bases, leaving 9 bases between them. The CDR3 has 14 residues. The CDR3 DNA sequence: TGTGCCAGCAGCTTAATGGGGGTGCAAGAGACCCAGTACTTC. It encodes CASSLMGVQETQYF.

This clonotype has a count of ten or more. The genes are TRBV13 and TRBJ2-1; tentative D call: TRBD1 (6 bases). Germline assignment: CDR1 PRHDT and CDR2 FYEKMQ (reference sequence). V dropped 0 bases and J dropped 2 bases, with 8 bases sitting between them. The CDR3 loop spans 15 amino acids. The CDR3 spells CASSLGTGAYNEQFF. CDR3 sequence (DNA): TGTGCCAGCAGCTTAGGGACAGGAGCCTACAATGAGCAGTTCTTC.

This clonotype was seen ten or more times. CDR3 region: CATSDPREGTDTQYF. In DNA, the CDR3 is TGTGCCACCAGTGATCCCAGGGAGGGCACAGATACGCAGTATTTT. The V gene is TRBV24-1, the J gene TRBJ2-3; maybe TRBD2 (6 bases). CDR3 length: 15 amino acids. CDR1 and CDR2 from the germline V gene are KGHDR and SFDVKD. V was clipped by 3 bases and J by 1 base, with 10 bases between them.

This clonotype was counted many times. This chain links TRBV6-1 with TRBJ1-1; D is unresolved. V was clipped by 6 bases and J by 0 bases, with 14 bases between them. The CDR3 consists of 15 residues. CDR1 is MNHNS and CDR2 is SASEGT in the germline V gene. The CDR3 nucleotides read TGTGCCAGCAGCGCTAATAGGGCACTGAACACTGAAGCTTTCTTT. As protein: CASSANRALNTEAFF.

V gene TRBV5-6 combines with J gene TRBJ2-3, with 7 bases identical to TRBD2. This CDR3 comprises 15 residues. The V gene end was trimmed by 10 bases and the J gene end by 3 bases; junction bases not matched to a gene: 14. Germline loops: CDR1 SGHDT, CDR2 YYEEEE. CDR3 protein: CAYSSGKGRTDTQYF. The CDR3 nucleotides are TGTGCCTACTCCAGCGGGAAGGGTAGAACAGATACGCAGTATTTT.

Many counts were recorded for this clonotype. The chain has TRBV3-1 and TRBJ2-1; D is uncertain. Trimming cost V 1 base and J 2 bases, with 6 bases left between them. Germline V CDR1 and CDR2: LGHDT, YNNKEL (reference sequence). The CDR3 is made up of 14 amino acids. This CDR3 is CASSQVGAYNEQFF. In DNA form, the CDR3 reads TGTGCCAGCAGCCAAGTTGGTGCCTACAATGAGCAGTTCTTC.

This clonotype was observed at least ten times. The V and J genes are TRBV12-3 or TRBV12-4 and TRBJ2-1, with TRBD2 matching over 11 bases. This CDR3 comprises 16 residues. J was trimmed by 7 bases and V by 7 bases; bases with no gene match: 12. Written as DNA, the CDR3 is TGTGCCAGCACCCCCACTAGCGGGAGAAGGGGTAATGAGCAGTTCTTC. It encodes CASTPTSGRRGNEQFF.

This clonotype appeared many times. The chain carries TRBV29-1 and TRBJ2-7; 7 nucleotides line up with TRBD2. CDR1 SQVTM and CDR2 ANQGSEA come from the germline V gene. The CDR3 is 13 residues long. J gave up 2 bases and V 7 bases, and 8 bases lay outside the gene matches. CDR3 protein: CSALWGGTYEQYF. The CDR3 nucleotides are TGCAGCGCCCTATGGGGAGGGACCTACGAGCAGTACTTC.

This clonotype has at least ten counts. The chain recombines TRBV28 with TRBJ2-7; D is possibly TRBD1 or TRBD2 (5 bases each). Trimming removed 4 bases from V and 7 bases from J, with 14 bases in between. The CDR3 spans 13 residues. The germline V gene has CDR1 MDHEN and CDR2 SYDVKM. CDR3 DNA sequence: TGTGCCAGCAGTTCCGTGGCAGGGACGGAGCAGTACTTC. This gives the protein CASSSVAGTEQYF.

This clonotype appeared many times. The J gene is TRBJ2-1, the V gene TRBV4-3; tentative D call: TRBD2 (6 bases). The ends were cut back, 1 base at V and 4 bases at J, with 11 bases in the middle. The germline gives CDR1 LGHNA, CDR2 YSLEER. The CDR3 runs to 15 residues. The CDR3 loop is CASSQAGTGYNEQFF. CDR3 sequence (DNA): TGCGCCAGCAGCCAAGCCGGGACTGGTTACAATGAGCAGTTCTTC.

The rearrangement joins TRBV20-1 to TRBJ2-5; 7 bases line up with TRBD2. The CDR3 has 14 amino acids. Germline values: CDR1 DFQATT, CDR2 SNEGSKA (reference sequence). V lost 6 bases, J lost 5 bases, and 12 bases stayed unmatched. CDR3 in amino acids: CSARTRGLRETQYF. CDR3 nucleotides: TGCAGTGCCAGGACTAGAGGGCTGCGGGAGACCCAGTACTTC.